This T cell receptor (beta chain) was sequenced for a study of T cell responses to AZD1222 COVID-19 vaccine. Sequenced by immunoSEQ multiplex PCR; TCRdb stores in-frame clones only, minus some. The sample has over 150,000 clones, 94% seen once. With respect to this clone: Antigen unknown.

Germline loops: CDR1 MDHEN, CDR2 SYDVKM. J gave up 1 base and V 6 bases, and 11 bases lay outside the gene matches. The CDR3 length is 16 residues. General study points: Spike was spanned by vaccine-associated CD4 TCRs, which were dominant at 160-218 and 743-854. Nearly half of unique spike-specific TCRs reportedly avoided B.1.351 and B.1.1.7 mutated regions.

The sequence derives from an adult who received the AZD1222 COVID-19 vaccine. The chain combines TRBV28 with TRBJ1-1, with 7 positions matching TRBD1. The sequencing here drew on peripheral blood, taken 28 days after the second AZD1222 dose. Here the CDR3 DNA reads TGTGCCAGCAGACGAATGGACAGGCCGGGGAACACTGAAGCTTTCTTT. Residues: CASRRMDRPGNTEAFF.